This T cell receptor (beta chain) was sequenced in a study of CD39 and CD103 CD8 tumor-infiltrating T cells. T lymphocytes were enriched from thawed cells by negative selection, adding EpCAM beads for tumor-infiltrating lymphocytes. CD8+CD4-CD45RA- cells, CCR7-positive or negative, formed the memory CD8 sort. This CDR3 region has 14 residues. The germline V gene encodes CDR1 MDHEN and CDR2 SYDVKM. V lost 8 bases and J 5 bases, leaving 18 bases between the germline ends. Study-level findings and limits: DP CD8 TILs seemed more oligoclonal than DN, SP and blood memory CD8.

Notes on this clone: What it binds is not known.

Clones were sequenced by immunoSEQ multiplex PCR, and TCRdb holds only the in-frame ones, with some missing. The sample includes around 15,000 clones, under 95% of them seen just once. The sample consisted of CD8+ T cells sorted from blood. Subset here: total memory CD8 T cells (CD45RA-CCR7+/-) from blood or uninvolved lymph node. The genes are TRBV28 and TRBJ1-1, with a possible D match to TRBD1 (6 bases). The clonotype comes from a human donor with head and neck squamous cell carcinoma. This CDR3 reads CASRIGGAGTEAFF. The CDR3 nucleotides read TGTGCCAGCCGAATTGGGGGGGCGGGGACTGAAGCTTTCTTT.